Shown below are 13 T cell receptor beta chains from a single sample sequenced in a study of PD-L1 blockade in urothelial cancer. Assay used: immunoSEQ multiplex PCR; TCRdb lists only in-frame clones, some missing. The sample has about 88,000 clones; 90% are singletons. The specimen comprised PBMCs, sampled around atezolizumab (anti-PD-L1) treatment. The receptors were gathered from a man between 60 and 70 years old with urothelial cancer.

The V gene is TRBV11-2, the J gene TRBJ2-7; D possibly corresponds to TRBD2 (5 bases). V dropped 6 bases and J dropped 0 bases, with 18 bases sitting between them. This CDR3 contains 16 residues. Germline V gene sequence: CDR1 SGHAT, CDR2 FQNNGV. CDR3 in DNA: TGTGCCAGCAGTCATACAAGGACGGGGAGCTCCTACGAGCAGTACTTC. Translation: CASSHTRTGSSYEQYF. Using reference TRBV11-2 and TRBJ2-7 for the parts outside the CDR3, the full variable domain is EAGVAQSPRYKIIEKRQSVAFWCNPISGHATLYWYQQILGQGPKLLIQFQNNGVVDDSQLPKDRFSAERLKGVDSTLKIQPAKLEDSAVYLCASSHTRTGSSYEQYFGPGTRLTVT.

The CDR3 sequence is CASSEGVGRTKYF. CDR3 sequence (DNA): TGCGCCAGCAGTGAGGGGGTTGGACGGACTAAGTACTTC. The chain recombines TRBV10-1 with TRBJ2-5, with D possibly being TRBD2 (6 bases). The germline gives CDR1 WNHNN, CDR2 SYGVQD (reference sequence). With 2 bases removed from V and 12 bases from J, the gap between germline ends came to 16 bases. The CDR3 runs 13 residues.

The chain carries TRBV9 and TRBJ1-3; no clear D. Germline assignment: CDR1 SGDLS and CDR2 YYNGEE. V lost 0 bases and J 4 bases, leaving 11 bases between the germline ends. This CDR3 is built from 15 residues. This CDR3 reads CASSVGAAGGNTIYF. CDR3 DNA: TGTGCCAGCAGCGTAGGGGCGGCGGGGGGAAACACCATATATTTT.

The chain combines TRBV11-2 with TRBJ1-4; 7 bases map to TRBD1. The trim removed 5 bases at V and 8 bases at J, leaving 5 bases unmatched. Germline assignment: CDR1 SGHAT and CDR2 FQNNGV. The length of the CDR3 is 13 residues. The DNA for the CDR3 is TGTGCCAGCAGCCCCGGGACAGCGGAAAAACTGTTTTTT. Its protein is CASSPGTAEKLFF.

The chain carries TRBV5-1 and TRBJ2-1; 10 positions match TRBD1. CDR1 is SGHRS and CDR2 is YFSETQ in the germline V gene. CDR3 size: 16 residues. Unmatched junction bases numbered 3, after V lost 3 bases and J lost 0 bases. In DNA form, the CDR3 reads TGCGCCAGCAGCTATCGGACAGGGGGCTCCTACAATGAGCAGTTCTTC. This gives the protein CASSYRTGGSYNEQFF.

The CDR3, as DNA: TGTGCCAGCAGCTCGGACAGGGGCAACTATGGCTACACCTTC. Translating gives CASSSDRGNYGYTF. This chain links TRBV5-4 with TRBJ1-2; 9 nucleotides align to TRBD1. The CDR3 sequence is 14 residues long. V was clipped by 3 bases and J by 2 bases; unmatched bases: 2. Germline V lookup: CDR1 SGHNT, CDR2 YYREEE (reference sequence).

The V gene is TRBV4-2, the J gene TRBJ1-4; D ambiguous. The CDR3 loop spans 16 amino acids. V was clipped by 0 bases and J by 5 bases, with 13 bases between them. The germline V gene encodes CDR1 LGHNA and CDR2 YNFKEQ. For the CDR3, the DNA is TGTGCCAGCAGCCAAGATCAGCACAGTTTAAATGAAAAACTGTTTTTT. Translation gives CASSQDQHSLNEKLFF.

J is TRBJ2-7 and V is TRBV29-1; D possibly corresponds to TRBD2 (6 bases). V was trimmed by 3 bases and J by 4 bases, leaving 13 bases between them. There are 13 residues in the CDR3. CDR1 and CDR2 from the germline V gene are SQVTM and ANQGSEA. The DNA of the CDR3 is TGCAGCGTTGATGGGGGTGGAGGGTACGAGCAGTACTTC. Amino acid sequence: CSVDGGGGYEQYF.

The chain carries TRBV4-3 and TRBJ1-1; perhaps TRBD1 as D (5 bases). CDR1 is LGHNA, CDR2 YSLEER, per germline. V was shortened by 1 base and J by 4 bases, with 13 bases between the two germline ends. The CDR3 runs 15 residues. CDR3 in amino acids: CASSQGRGRSTEAFF. The CDR3 DNA sequence: TGCGCCAGCAGCCAAGGGAGGGGACGTAGCACTGAAGCTTTCTTT.

The V call is TRBV28, the J call TRBJ1-5, with D perhaps TRBD1 (6 bases). Germline V gene lookup returns CDR1 MDHEN and CDR2 SYDVKM. The CDR3 loop spans 15 amino acids. The ends were cut back, 3 bases at V and 7 bases at J, with 16 bases in the middle. CDR3 in DNA: TGTGCCAGCAGTTTGACGGACAGAGTAAGACAGCCCCAGCATTTT. Translated, it gives CASSLTDRVRQPQHF.

The chain uses TRBV18 and TRBJ2-5, with a tentative D call TRBD2 (6 bases). The CDR3 has 14 residues. Germline V CDR1 and CDR2: KGHSH, LQKENI. Trimming stripped 6 bases from V and 2 bases from J, with 13 bases between. For the CDR3, the DNA is TGTGCCAGCTCGCGCGGACTATTACAAGAGACCCAGTACTTC. This codes for CASSRGLLQETQYF.

The chain combines TRBV7-2 with TRBJ2-5, with D perhaps matching TRBD2 (6 bases). This CDR3 comprises 15 residues. The germline V gene encodes CDR1 SGHTA and CDR2 FQGNSA. V was pared by 5 bases and J by 5 bases, with 18 bases between. The CDR3 loop is CASSPAWGSGETQYF. The CDR3 nucleotides are TGTGCCAGCAGCCCCGCCTGGGGCAGCGGGGAGACCCAGTACTTC.

This chain links TRBV15 with TRBJ1-5, with D possibly TRBD1 on 5 matching bases. Per the germline V gene, CDR1 is LNHNV and CDR2 is YYDKDF (reference sequence). The CDR3 is 13 amino acids. Deletions cut 0 bases from V and 10 bases from J, with 10 bases between. The CDR3 coding sequence is TGTGCCACCAGCAGAGATCGGGGGAATCCCCAGCATTTT. It is translated as CATSRDRGNPQHF.